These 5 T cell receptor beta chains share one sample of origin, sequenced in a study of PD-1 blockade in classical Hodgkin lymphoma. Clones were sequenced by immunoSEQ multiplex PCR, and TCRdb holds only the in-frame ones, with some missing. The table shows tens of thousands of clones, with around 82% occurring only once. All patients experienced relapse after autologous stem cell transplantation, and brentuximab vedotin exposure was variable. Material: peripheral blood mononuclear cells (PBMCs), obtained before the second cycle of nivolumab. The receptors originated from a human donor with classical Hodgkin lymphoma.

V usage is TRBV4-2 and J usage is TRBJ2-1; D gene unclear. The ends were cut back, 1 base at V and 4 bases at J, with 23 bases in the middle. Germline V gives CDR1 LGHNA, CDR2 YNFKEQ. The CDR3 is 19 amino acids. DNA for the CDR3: TGTGCCAGCAGCCAAGTAGTTTGGTCGAGTTCCCCTGGGTACAATGAGCAGTTCTTC. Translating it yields CASSQVVWSSSPGYNEQFF.

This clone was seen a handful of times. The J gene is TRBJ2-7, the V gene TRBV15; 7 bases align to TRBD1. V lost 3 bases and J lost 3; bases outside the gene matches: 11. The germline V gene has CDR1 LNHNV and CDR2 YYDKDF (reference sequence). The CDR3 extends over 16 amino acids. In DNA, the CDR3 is TGTGCCACCAGCAGTTTAAAGACAGGGCTAGACTACGAGCAGTACTTC. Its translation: CATSSLKTGLDYEQYF.

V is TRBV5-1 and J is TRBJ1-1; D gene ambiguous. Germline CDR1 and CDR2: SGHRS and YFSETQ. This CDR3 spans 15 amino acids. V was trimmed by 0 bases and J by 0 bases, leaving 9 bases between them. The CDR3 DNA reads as TGCGCCAGCAGCTTGGTTGCAGGTATGAACACTGAAGCTTTCTTT. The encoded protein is CASSLVAGMNTEAFF.

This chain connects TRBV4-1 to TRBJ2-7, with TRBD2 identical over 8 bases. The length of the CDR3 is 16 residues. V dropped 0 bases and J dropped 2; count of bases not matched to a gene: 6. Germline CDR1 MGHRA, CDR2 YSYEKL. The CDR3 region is CASSQDALAGTYEQYF. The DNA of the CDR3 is TGCGCCAGCAGCCAAGATGCCCTAGCGGGTACCTACGAGCAGTACTTC.

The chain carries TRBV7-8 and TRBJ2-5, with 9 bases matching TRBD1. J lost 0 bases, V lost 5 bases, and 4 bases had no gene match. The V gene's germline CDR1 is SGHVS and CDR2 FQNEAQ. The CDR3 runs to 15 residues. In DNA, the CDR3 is TGTGCCAGCAGCCCAGGGACAGGGCACCAAGAGACCCAGTACTTC. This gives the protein CASSPGTGHQETQYF.